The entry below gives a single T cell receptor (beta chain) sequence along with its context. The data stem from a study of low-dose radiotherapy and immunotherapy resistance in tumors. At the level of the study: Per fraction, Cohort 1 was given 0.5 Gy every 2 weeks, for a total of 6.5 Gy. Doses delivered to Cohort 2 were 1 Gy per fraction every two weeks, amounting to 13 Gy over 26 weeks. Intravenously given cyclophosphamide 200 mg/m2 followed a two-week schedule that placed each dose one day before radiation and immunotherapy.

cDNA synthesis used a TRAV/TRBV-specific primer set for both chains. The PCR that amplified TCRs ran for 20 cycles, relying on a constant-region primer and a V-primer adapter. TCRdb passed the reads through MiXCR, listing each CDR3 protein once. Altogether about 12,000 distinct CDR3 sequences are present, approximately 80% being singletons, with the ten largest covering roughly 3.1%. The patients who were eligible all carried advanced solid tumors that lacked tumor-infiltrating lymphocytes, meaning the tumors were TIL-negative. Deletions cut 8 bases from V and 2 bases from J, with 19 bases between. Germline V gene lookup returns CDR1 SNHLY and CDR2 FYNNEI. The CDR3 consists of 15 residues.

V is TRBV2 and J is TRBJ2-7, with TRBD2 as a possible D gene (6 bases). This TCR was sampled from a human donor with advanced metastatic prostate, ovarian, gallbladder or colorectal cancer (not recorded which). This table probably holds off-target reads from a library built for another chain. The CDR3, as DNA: TGTGCCAGCGGCATAGGCAGTAGCGGACCCTACGAGCAGTACTTC. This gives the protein CASGIGSSGPYEQYF.